This paragraph covers one T cell receptor beta chain sequence. TCRdb keeps only in-frame clones here, not all; method: immunoSEQ multiplex PCR. Of tens of thousands of clones in the sample, 75% to 95% are singletons; the top ten hold around 2.6%. The source of the sample is a study of T cell changes during pregnancy in multiple sclerosis. Per the germline V gene, CDR1 is SGHTA and CDR2 is FQGNSA. V was clipped by 8 bases and J by 8 bases, with 15 bases between them. The CDR3 contains 12 residues. This receptor was obtained from a female donor with multiple sclerosis, enrolled in a pregnancy study. Sequenced material: CD8+ T cells from peripheral blood mononuclear cells, taken in the second trimester of pregnancy. V usage is TRBV7-2 and J usage is TRBJ1-2; D possibly corresponds to TRBD1 (5 bases). The CDR3 sequence: CASVTGSGGYTF. In DNA, the CDR3 is TGTGCCAGCGTCACAGGTTCCGGCGGCTACACCTTC.